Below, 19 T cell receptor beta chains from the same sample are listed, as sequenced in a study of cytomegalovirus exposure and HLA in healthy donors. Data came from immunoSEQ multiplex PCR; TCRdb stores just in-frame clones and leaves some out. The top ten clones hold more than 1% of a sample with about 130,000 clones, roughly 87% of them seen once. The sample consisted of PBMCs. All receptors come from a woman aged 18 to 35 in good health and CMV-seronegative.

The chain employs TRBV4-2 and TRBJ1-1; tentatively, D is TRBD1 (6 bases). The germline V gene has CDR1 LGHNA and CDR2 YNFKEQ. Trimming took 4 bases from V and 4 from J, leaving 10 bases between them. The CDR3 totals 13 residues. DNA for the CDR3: TGTGCCAGCAGCCCTGGGGGCAGCACTGAAGCTTTCTTT. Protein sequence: CASSPGGSTEAFF.

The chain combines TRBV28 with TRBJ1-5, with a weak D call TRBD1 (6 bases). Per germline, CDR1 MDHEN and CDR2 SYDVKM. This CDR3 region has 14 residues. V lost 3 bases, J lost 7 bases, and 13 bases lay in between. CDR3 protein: CASSLTGGIQPQHF. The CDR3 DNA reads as TGTGCCAGCAGTTTGACAGGCGGAATCCAGCCCCAGCATTTT.

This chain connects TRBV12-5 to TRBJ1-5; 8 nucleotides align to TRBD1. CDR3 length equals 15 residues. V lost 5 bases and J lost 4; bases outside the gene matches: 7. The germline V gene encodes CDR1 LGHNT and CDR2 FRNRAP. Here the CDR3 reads CASGPRTGMNQPQHF. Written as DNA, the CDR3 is TGTGCTAGTGGTCCAAGGACAGGGATGAATCAGCCCCAGCATTTT. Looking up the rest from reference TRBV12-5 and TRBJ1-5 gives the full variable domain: DARVTQTPRHKVTEMGQEVTMRCQPILGHNTVFWYRQTMMQGLELLAYFRNRAPLDDSGMPKDRFSAEMPDATLATLKIQPSEPRDSAVYFCASGPRTGMNQPQHFGDGTRLSIL.

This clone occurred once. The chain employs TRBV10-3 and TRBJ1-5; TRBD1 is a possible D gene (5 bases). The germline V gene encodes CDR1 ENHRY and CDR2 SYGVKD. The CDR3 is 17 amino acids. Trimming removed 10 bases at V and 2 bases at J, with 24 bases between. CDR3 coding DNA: TGTGCCAGCAACCCCCTTAAGACAGAAAGGGGCAATCAGCCCCAGCATTTT. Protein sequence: CASNPLKTERGNQPQHF.

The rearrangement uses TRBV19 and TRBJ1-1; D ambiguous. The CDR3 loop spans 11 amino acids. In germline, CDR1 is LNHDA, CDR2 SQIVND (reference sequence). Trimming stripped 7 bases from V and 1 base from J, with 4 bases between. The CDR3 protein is CASTSNTEAFF. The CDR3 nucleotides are TGTGCCAGTACATCGAACACTGAAGCTTTCTTT.

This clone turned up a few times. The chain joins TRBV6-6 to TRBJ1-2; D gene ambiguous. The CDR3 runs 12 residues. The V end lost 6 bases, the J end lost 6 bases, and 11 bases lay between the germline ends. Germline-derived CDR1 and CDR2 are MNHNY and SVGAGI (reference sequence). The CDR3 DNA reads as TGTGCCAGCAGGCCCCTCGGGGATGGCTACACCTTC. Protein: CASRPLGDGYTF.

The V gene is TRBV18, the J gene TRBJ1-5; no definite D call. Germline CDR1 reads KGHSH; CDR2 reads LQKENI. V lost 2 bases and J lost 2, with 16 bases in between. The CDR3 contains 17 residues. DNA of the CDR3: TGTGCCAGCTCACCAGTCCCGGGGTTAATTGGCAATCAGCCCCAGCATTTT. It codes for CASSPVPGLIGNQPQHF. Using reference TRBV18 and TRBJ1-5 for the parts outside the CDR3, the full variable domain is NAGVMQNPRHLVRRRGQEARLRCSPMKGHSHVYWYRQLPEEGLKFMVYLQKENIIDESGMPKERFSAEFPKEGPSILRIQQVVRGDSAAYFCASSPVPGLIGNQPQHFGDGTRLSIL.

The CDR3 reads CASSLGGRQFYGYTF. The CDR3, as DNA: TGTGCCAGCAGCTTGGGGGGCAGGCAATTTTATGGCTACACCTTC. The chain recombines TRBV5-4 with TRBJ1-2; D is perhaps TRBD1 (5 bases). CDR1 SGHNT and CDR2 YYREEE come from the germline V gene (reference sequence). Between the trimmed V and J ends, which lost 0 bases and 5 bases, there was a span of 14 bases. The CDR3 is 15 amino acids.

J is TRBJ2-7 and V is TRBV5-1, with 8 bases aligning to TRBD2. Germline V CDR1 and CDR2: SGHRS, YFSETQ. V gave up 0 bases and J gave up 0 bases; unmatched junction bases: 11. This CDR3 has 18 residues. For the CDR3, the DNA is TGCGCCAGCAGCTTGGCCCCTAATAGCGGGGCGAACTCCTACGAGCAGTACTTC. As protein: CASSLAPNSGANSYEQYF.

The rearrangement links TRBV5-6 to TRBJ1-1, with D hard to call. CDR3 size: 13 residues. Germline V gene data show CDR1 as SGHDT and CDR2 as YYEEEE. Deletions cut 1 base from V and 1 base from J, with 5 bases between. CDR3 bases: TGTGCCAGCAGCTTGATCCAGAACACTGAAGCTTTCTTT. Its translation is CASSLIQNTEAFF.

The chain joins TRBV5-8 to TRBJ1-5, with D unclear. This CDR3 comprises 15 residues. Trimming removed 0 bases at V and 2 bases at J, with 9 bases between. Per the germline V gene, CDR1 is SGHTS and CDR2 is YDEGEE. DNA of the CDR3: TGTGCCAGCAGCTTGGTATCCGGGGGCAATCAGCCCCAGCATTTT. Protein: CASSLVSGGNQPQHF.

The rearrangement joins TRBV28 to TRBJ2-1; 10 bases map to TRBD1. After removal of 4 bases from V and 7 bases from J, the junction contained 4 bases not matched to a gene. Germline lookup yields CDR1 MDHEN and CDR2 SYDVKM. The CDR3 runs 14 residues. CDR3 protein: CASSSGQGRNEQFF. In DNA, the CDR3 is TGTGCCAGCAGTTCGGGACAGGGGAGGAATGAGCAGTTCTTC.

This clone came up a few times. The CDR3 here is CASSVMTGGAQPQHF. CDR3 DNA: TGTGCCAGTAGTGTTATGACAGGAGGAGCCCAGCCCCAGCATTTT. This rearrangement joins TRBV19 to TRBJ1-5, with D perhaps TRBD1 (6 bases). The germline CDR1 and CDR2 sequences are LNHDA and SQIVND (reference sequence). Between the trimmed V and J ends, which lost 5 bases and 7 bases, there was a span of 18 bases. The CDR3 sequence is 15 residues long.

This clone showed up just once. CDR3 nucleotide sequence: TGTGCCAGCTCACTGGTCGGACAAAGGGCTGGCTACACCTTC. Protein: CASSLVGQRAGYTF. The J gene is TRBJ1-2, the V gene TRBV18; a weak D match, TRBD1 (5 bases). The CDR3 consists of 14 residues. V shed 4 bases and J shed 7 bases, with 16 bases lying between them. CDR1 KGHSH and CDR2 LQKENI come from the germline V gene.

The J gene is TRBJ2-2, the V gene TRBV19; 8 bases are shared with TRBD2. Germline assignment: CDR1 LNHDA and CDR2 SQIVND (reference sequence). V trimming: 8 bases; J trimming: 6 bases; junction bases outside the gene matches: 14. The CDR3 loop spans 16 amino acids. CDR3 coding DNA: TGTGCCAGTCGGAGCGGGGGAGTTTGGGGTCCCGGGGAGCTGTTTTTT. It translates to CASRSGGVWGPGELFF.

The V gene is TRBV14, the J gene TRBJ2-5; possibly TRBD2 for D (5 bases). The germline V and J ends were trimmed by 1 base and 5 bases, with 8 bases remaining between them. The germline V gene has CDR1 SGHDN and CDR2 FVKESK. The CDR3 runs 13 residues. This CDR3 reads CASSQGRGETQYF. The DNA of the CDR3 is TGTGCCAGCAGCCAAGGCCGCGGGGAGACCCAGTACTTC. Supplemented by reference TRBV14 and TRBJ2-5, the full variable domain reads EAGVTQFPSHSVIEKGQTVTLRCDPISGHDNLYWYRRVMGKEIKFLLHFVKESKQDESGMPNNRFLAERTGGTYSTLKVQPAELEDSGVYFCASSQGRGETQYFGPGTRLLVL.

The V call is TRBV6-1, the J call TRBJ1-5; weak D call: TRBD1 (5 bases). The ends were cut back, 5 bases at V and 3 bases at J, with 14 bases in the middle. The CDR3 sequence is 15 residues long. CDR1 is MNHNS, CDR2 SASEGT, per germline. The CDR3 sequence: CASSSTTVLNQPQHF. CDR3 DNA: TGTGCCAGCAGTAGCACGACAGTCCTCAATCAGCCCCAGCATTTT.

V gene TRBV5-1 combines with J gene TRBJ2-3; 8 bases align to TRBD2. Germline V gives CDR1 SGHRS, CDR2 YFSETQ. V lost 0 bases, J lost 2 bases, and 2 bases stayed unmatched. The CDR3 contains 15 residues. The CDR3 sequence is CASSLAGGDTDTQYF. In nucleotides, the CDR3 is TGCGCCAGCAGCTTGGCCGGGGGGGACACAGATACGCAGTATTTT.

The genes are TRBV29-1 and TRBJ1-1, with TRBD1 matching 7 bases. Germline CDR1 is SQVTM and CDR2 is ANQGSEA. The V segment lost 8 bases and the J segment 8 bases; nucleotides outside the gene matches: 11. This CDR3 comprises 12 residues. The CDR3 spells CSIKSGQREAFF. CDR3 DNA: TGCAGCATAAAGTCGGGACAGAGAGAAGCTTTCTTT.